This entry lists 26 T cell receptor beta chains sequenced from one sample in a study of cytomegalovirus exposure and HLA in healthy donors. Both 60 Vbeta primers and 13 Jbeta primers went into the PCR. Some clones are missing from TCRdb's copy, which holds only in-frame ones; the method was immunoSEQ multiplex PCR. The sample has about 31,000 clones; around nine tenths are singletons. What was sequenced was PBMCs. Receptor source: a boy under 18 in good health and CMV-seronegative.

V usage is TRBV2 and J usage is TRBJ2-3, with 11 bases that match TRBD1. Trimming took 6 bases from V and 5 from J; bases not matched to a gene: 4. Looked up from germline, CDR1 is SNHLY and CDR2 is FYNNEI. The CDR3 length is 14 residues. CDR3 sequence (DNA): TGTGCCAGCAGGATCGGGACAGGGGGAGATACGCAGTATTTT. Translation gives CASRIGTGGDTQYF.

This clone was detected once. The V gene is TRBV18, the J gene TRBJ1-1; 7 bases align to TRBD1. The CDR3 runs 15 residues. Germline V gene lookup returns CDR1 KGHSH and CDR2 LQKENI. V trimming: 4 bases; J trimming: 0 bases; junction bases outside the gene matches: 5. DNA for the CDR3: TGTGCCAGCTCACTTCTGGACAGGCTGAACACTGAAGCTTTCTTT. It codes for CASSLLDRLNTEAFF. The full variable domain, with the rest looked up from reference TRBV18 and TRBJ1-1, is NAGVMQNPRHLVRRRGQEARLRCSPMKGHSHVYWYRQLPEEGLKFMVYLQKENIIDESGMPKERFSAEFPKEGPSILRIQQVVRGDSAAYFCASSLLDRLNTEAFFGQGTRLTVV.

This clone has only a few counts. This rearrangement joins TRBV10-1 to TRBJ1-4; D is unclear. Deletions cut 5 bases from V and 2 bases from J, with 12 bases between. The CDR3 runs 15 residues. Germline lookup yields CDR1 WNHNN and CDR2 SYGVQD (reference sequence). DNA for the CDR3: TGCGCCAGCAGTTATTGGGAGGGTACTAATGAAAAACTGTTTTTT. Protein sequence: CASSYWEGTNEKLFF.

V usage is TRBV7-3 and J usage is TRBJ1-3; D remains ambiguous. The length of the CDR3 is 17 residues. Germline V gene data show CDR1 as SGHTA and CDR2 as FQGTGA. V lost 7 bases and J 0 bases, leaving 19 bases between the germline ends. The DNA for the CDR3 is TGTGCCAGCACCCCATGGGCAGGTCGCTTCTCTGGAAACACCATATATTTT. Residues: CASTPWAGRFSGNTIYF. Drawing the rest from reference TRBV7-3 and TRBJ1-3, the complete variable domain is GAGVSQTPSNKVTEKGKYVELRCDPISGHTALYWYRQSLGQGPEFLIYFQGTGAADDSGLPNDRFFAVRPEGSVSTLKIQRTERGDSAVYLCASTPWAGRFSGNTIYFGEGSWLTVV.

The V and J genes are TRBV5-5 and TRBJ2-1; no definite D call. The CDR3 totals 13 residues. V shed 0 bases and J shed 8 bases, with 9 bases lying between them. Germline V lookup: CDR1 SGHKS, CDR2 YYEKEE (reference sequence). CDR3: CASSLDSPDEQFF. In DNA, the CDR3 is TGTGCCAGCAGCTTGGACAGCCCGGATGAGCAGTTCTTC.

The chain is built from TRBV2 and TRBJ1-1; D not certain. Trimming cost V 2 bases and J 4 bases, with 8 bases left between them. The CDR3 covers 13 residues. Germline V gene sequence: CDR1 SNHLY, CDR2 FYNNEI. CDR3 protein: CASSERGSTEAFF. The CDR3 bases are TGTGCCAGCAGTGAACGGGGAAGCACTGAAGCTTTCTTT.

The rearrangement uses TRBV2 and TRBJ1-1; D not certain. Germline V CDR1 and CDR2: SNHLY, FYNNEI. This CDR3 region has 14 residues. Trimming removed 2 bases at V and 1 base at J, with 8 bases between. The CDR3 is CASSEMAGNTEAFF. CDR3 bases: TGTGCCAGCAGTGAAATGGCGGGGAACACTGAAGCTTTCTTT.

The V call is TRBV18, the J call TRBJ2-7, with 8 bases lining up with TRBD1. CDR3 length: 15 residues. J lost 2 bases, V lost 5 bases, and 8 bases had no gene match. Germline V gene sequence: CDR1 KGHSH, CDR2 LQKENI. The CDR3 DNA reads TGTGCCAGCTCATCCACAGGGGACAGGACCTACGAGCAGTACTTC. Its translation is CASSSTGDRTYEQYF.

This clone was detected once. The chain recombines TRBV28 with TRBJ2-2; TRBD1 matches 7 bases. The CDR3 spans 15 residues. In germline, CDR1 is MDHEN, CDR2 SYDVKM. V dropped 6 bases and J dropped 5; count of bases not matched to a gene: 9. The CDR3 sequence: CASRDRAGGTGELFF. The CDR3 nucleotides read TGTGCCAGCAGAGACAGGGCCGGTGGGACCGGGGAGCTGTTTTTT. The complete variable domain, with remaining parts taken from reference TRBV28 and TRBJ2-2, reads DVKVTQSSRYLVKRTGEKVFLECVQDMDHENMFWYRQDPGLGLRLIYFSYDVKMKEKGDIPEGYSVSREKKERFSLILESASTNQTSMYLCASRDRAGGTGELFFGEGSRLTVL.

CDR3 loop: CASSEGSLNPFYEQYF. For the CDR3, the DNA is TGTGCCAGCAGTGAAGGATCCCTAAATCCCTTTTACGAGCAGTACTTC. The chain joins TRBV6-1 to TRBJ2-7; no clear D gene. The V and J ends lost 1 base and 4 bases respectively, with 17 bases between them. This CDR3 is built from 16 residues. Per the germline V gene, CDR1 is MNHNS and CDR2 is SASEGT.

In DNA form, the CDR3 reads TGTGCCAGTAGTGGAATCGGGTATTGGAACGAGCAGTACTTC. It translates to CASSGIGYWNEQYF. The rearrangement joins TRBV19 to TRBJ2-7; D call uncertain. The ends were cut back, 5 bases at V and 5 bases at J, with 16 bases in the middle. This CDR3 region has 14 residues. Germline CDR1 LNHDA, CDR2 SQIVND (reference sequence).

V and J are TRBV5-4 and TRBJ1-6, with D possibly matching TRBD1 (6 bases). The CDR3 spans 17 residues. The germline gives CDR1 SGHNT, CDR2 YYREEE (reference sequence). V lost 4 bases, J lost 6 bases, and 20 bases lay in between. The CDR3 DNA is TGTGCCAGCAGCGCCGAACAGGGAATGAGTTTTAATTCACCCCTCCACTTT. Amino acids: CASSAEQGMSFNSPLHF.

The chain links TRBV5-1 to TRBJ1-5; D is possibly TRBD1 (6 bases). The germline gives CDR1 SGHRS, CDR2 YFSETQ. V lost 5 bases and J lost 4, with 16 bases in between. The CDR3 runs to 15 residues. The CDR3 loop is CASSIQGERNQPQHF. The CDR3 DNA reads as TGCGCCAGCAGTATACAGGGAGAACGGAATCAGCCCCAGCATTTT.

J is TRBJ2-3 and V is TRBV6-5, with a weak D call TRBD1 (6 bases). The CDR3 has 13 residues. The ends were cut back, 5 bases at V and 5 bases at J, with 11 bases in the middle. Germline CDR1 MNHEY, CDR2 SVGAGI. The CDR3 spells CASSQLGGDTQYF. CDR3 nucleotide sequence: TGTGCCAGCAGTCAACTAGGGGGAGATACGCAGTATTTT.

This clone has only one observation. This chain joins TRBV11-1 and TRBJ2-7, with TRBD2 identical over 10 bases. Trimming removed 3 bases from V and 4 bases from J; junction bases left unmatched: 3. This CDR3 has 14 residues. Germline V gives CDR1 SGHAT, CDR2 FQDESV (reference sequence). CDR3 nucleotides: TGTGCCAGCAGCTTCCTAGCGGGGGAGTACGAGCAGTACTTC. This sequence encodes CASSFLAGEYEQYF.

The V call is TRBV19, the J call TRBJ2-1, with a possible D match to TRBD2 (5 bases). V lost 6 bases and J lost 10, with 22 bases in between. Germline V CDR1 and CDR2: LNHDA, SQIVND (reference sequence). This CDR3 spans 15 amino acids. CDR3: CASRLLSRNRGEQFF. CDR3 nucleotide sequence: TGTGCCAGTAGGCTGCTGTCTAGAAACCGAGGGGAGCAGTTCTTC.

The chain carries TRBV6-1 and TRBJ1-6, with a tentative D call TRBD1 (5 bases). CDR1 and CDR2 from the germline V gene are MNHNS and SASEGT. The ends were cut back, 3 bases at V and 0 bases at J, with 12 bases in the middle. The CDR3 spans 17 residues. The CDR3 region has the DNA TGTGCCAGCAGTGACACCAGGGATAGCTCCTATAATTCACCCCTCCACTTT. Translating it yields CASSDTRDSSYNSPLHF.

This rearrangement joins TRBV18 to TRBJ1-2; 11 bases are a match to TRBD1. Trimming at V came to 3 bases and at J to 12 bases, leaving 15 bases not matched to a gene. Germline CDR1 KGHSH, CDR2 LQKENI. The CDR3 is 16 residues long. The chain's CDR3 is CASSPDGQGAMGLDTF. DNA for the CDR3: TGTGCCAGCTCACCCGACGGACAGGGGGCTATGGGCTTGGACACCTTC.

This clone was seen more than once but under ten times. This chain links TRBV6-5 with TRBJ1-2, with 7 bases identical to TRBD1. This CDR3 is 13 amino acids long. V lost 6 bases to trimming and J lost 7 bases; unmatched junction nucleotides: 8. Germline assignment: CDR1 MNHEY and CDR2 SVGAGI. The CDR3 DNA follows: TGTGCCAGCAGAATTACAGGGGTTACTGGCTACACCTTC. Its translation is CASRITGVTGYTF.

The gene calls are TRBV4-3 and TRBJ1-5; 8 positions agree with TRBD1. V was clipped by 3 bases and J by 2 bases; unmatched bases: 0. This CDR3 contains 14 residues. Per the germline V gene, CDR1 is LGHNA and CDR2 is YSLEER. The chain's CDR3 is CASSQGQGNQPQHF. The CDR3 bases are TGCGCCAGCAGCCAGGGACAGGGCAATCAGCCCCAGCATTTT.

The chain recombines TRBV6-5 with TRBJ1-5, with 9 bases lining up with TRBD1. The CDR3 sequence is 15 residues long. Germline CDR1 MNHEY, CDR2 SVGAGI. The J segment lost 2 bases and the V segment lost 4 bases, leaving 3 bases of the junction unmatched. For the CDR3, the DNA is TGTGCCAGCAGTTCTCGGACAGGGGGCAATCAGCCCCAGCATTTT. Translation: CASSSRTGGNQPQHF.

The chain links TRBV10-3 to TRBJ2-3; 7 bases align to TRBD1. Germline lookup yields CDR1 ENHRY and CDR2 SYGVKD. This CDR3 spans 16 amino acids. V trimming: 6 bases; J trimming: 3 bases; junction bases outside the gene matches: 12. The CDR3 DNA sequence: TGTGCCATCAGCCAGTCACAGGGGATAAAGACAGATACGCAGTATTTT. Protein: CAISQSQGIKTDTQYF.

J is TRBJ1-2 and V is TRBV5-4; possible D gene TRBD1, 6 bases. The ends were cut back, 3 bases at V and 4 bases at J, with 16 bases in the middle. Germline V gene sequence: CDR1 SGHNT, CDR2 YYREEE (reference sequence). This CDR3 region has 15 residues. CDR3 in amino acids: CASSSNRDTSYGYTF. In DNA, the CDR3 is TGTGCCAGCAGCTCAAACCGGGACACCTCCTATGGCTACACCTTC.

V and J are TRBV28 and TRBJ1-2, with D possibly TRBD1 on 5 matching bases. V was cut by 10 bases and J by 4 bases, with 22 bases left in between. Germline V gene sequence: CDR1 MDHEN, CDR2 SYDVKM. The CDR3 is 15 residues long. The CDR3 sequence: CAKAGTQGLGYGYTF. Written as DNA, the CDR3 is TGTGCCAAAGCAGGAACTCAGGGACTGGGCTATGGCTACACCTTC.

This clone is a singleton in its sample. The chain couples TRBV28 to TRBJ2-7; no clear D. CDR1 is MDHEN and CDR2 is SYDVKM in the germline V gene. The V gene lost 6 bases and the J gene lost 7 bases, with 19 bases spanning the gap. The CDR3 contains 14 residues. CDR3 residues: CASRPERRFGEQYF. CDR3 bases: TGTGCCAGCAGGCCAGAACGCCGGTTCGGGGAGCAGTACTTC. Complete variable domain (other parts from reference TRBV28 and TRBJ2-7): DVKVTQSSRYLVKRTGEKVFLECVQDMDHENMFWYRQDPGLGLRLIYFSYDVKMKEKGDIPEGYSVSREKKERFSLILESASTNQTSMYLCASRPERRFGEQYFGPGTRLTVT.

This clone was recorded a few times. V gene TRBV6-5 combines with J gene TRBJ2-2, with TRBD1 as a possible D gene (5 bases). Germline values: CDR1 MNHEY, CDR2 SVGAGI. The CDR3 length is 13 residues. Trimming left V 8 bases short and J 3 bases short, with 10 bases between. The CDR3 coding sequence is TGTGCCAGCCGGACATCAGACACCGGGGAGCTGTTTTTT. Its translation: CASRTSDTGELFF.